The 26 T cell receptor beta chains listed next were all sequenced from one sample in a study of T cells after yellow fever vaccination. TCRdb itself ran the 5' RACE reads through MiXCR, one entry per CDR3 protein. This table has about 300,000 distinct CDR3 sequences, approximately 4% appearing once. Material: PBMCs, obtained 5 days after the yellow fever booster vaccination. The receptors here all came from a man between 18 and 35 years old who received the YFV17D yellow fever vaccine.

The chain employs TRBV4-1 and TRBJ2-1; weak D call: TRBD1 (5 bases). The CDR3 has 15 residues. The V end lost 0 bases, the J end lost 4 bases, and 10 bases lay between the germline ends. CDR1 MGHRA and CDR2 YSYEKL come from the germline V gene. CDR3 in DNA: TGCGCCAGCAGCCAAGATGATAGGACATACAATGAGCAGTTCTTC. This gives the protein CASSQDDRTYNEQFF.

This clonotype was seen at least ten times. V and J are TRBV10-3 and TRBJ1-3; a possible D gene is TRBD1 (6 bases). V dropped 4 bases and J dropped 4 bases, with 17 bases sitting between them. CDR1 is ENHRY, CDR2 SYGVKD, per germline. This CDR3 comprises 16 residues. CDR3 loop: CAISGAGGRQGNTIYF. CDR3 in DNA: TGTGCCATCAGTGGGGCCGGGGGCAGACAAGGAAACACCATATATTTT.

The V and J genes are TRBV5-1 and TRBJ2-1; 8 bases match TRBD2. Germline trimming cut 3 bases from V and 4 bases from J; bases unmatched to any gene: 6. The CDR3 is 15 residues long. Germline CDR1 and CDR2: SGHRS and YFSETQ. CDR3: CASSSTGGAYNEQFF. CDR3 coding DNA: TGCGCCAGCAGCTCGACCGGGGGGGCTTACAATGAGCAGTTCTTC.

This clonotype occurred many times. The rearrangement uses TRBV19 and TRBJ2-1; D uncertain. Per germline, CDR1 LNHDA and CDR2 SQIVND (reference sequence). With 5 bases removed from V and 5 bases from J, the gap between germline ends came to 16 bases. The CDR3 runs to 15 residues. CDR3 in amino acids: CASSVQSRSDNEQFF. DNA for the CDR3: TGTGCCAGTAGTGTGCAGTCGCGTTCGGACAATGAGCAGTTCTTC.

This clonotype was found many times. This sequence joins TRBV10-3 and TRBJ2-3; no reliable D call. V lost 0 bases, J lost 5 bases, and 3 bases lay in between. This CDR3 contains 12 residues. In germline, CDR1 is ENHRY, CDR2 SYGVKD. The CDR3 nucleotides read TGTGCCATCAGTGAGTCTAAAGATACGCAGTATTTT. This sequence encodes CAISESKDTQYF.

The V gene is TRBV5-1, the J gene TRBJ2-7, with a weak D call TRBD2 (6 bases). The germline gives CDR1 SGHRS, CDR2 YFSETQ. Deletions cut 4 bases from V and 6 bases from J, with 17 bases between. The length of the CDR3 is 14 residues. CDR3 sequence: CASSHSGGESEQYF. The CDR3 coding sequence is TGCGCCAGCAGCCACTCGGGCGGGGAAAGCGAGCAGTACTTC.

The rearrangement joins TRBV19 to TRBJ2-2; TRBD2 is a possible D gene (7 bases). V was pared by 7 bases and J by 6 bases, with 18 bases between. Germline loops: CDR1 LNHDA, CDR2 SQIVND (reference sequence). This CDR3 is built from 15 residues. The CDR3 nucleotides are TGTGCCAGTAATCTTGGGGGGGCGCCTCCCGGGGAGCTGTTTTTT. It yields the protein CASNLGGAPPGELFF.

In this sample, this clonotype turned up many times. J is TRBJ2-1 and V is TRBV29-1, with 9 bases aligning to TRBD1. This CDR3 contains 12 residues. The V gene's germline CDR1 is SQVTM and CDR2 ANQGSEA. The J segment lost 6 bases and the V segment lost 7 bases, leaving 4 bases of the junction unmatched. Here the CDR3 reads CSANRGRNEQFF. DNA of the CDR3: TGCAGCGCAAACAGGGGGCGCAATGAGCAGTTCTTC.

This clonotype was seen ten or more times. The chain has TRBV20-1 and TRBJ2-5; 8 nucleotides agree with TRBD1. The ends lost 6 bases at V and 2 bases at J; junction bases unmatched: 5. This CDR3 is built from 13 residues. CDR1 DFQATT and CDR2 SNEGSKA come from the germline V gene (reference sequence). The CDR3 coding sequence is TGCAGTGCGATACAGGGGGTACAAGAGACCCAGTACTTC. Residues: CSAIQGVQETQYF.

This clonotype was picked up a small number of times. Possible read error: a much larger clone is one base away. V gene TRBV7-9 combines with J gene TRBJ1-1; D is ambiguous. V dropped 1 base and J dropped 3 bases, with 6 bases sitting between them. CDR1 is SEHNR and CDR2 is FQNEAQ in the germline V gene (reference sequence). The length of the CDR3 is 13 residues. The CDR3 DNA follows: TGTGCCAGCAGCTTAGACGACTACACTGAAGCTTTCTTT. Translated, it gives CASSLDDYTEAFF.

This clonotype was observed a few times. This rearrangement joins TRBV19 to TRBJ2-5; D possibly corresponds to TRBD2 (6 bases). From germline, CDR1 is LNHDA and CDR2 SQIVND (reference sequence). The CDR3 is made up of 15 amino acids. The ends were cut back, 3 bases at V and 3 bases at J, with 14 bases in the middle. CDR3 nucleotide sequence: TGTGCCAGTAGTATGGTCGGGGTAGCGGAAGAGACCCAGTACTTC. Residues: CASSMVGVAEETQYF.

This clonotype was seen many times. The J gene is TRBJ2-5, the V gene TRBV11-2; 7 nucleotides align to TRBD1. The CDR3 consists of 15 residues. Per germline, CDR1 SGHAT and CDR2 FQNNGV. The trim removed 8 bases at V and 4 bases at J, leaving 13 bases unmatched. Here the CDR3 DNA reads TGTGCCAGCGGTCTAGGGGGCGAGCAGAGAGAGACCCAGTACTTC. Protein: CASGLGGEQRETQYF.

This clonotype was seen only a few times. This chain links TRBV7-6 with TRBJ1-6, with D tentatively TRBD1 (6 bases). CDR3 length: 14 amino acids. Looked up from germline, CDR1 is SGHVS and CDR2 is FNYEAQ. V dropped 2 bases and J dropped 8 bases, with 10 bases sitting between them. CDR3 nucleotides: TGTGCCAGCAGCTTACAGGGGTTTGATTCACCCCTCCACTTT. This codes for CASSLQGFDSPLHF.

The table lists this clonotype with many counts. The chain combines TRBV7-3 with TRBJ2-1; tentative D call: TRBD2 (7 bases). The CDR3 has 14 amino acids. Deletions cut 3 bases from V and 7 bases from J, with 13 bases between. Germline CDR1 and CDR2: SGHTA and FQGTGA. The CDR3 region is CASSFYKGGNEQFF. As DNA, the CDR3 is TGTGCCAGCAGCTTTTATAAGGGGGGGAATGAGCAGTTCTTC.

This clonotype was counted between two and nine times. The chain joins TRBV6-6 to TRBJ1-1; D uncertain. Germline CDR1 MNHNY, CDR2 SVGAGI (reference sequence). This CDR3 has 16 residues. V was trimmed by 0 bases and J by 0 bases, leaving 11 bases between them. As DNA, the CDR3 is TGTGCCAGCAGTTACTCTTATAGTTATATGAACACTGAAGCTTTCTTT. Amino acids: CASSYSYSYMNTEAFF.

In this sample, this clonotype turned up a few times. The rearrangement uses TRBV18 and TRBJ1-1; D not resolved. Germline-derived CDR1 and CDR2 are KGHSH and LQKENI. V was pared by 2 bases and J by 5 bases, with 9 bases between. This CDR3 is 13 amino acids long. The CDR3 DNA reads as TGTGCCAGCTCACCAGGGGTTGAGACTGAAGCTTTCTTT. This codes for CASSPGVETEAFF. The full variable domain, its missing parts supplied by reference TRBV18 and TRBJ1-1, is NAGVMQNPRHLVRRRGQEARLRCSPMKGHSHVYWYRQLPEEGLKFMVYLQKENIIDESGMPKERFSAEFPKEGPSILRIQQVVRGDSAAYFCASSPGVETEAFFGQGTRLTVV.

Many counts were recorded for this clonotype. The V and J genes are TRBV5-1 and TRBJ1-1, with a weak D call TRBD1 (5 bases). The germline CDR1 and CDR2 sequences are SGHRS and YFSETQ. CDR3 length: 16 amino acids. V lost 2 bases and J lost 5, with 19 bases in between. CDR3 nucleotide sequence: TGCGCCAGCAGCTTCTCGTTGGGGACCACGAGGACTGAAGCTTTCTTT. This translates into CASSFSLGTTRTEAFF.

This clonotype came up a few times. The chain carries TRBV29-1 and TRBJ2-3, with D hard to call. In germline, CDR1 is SQVTM, CDR2 ANQGSEA. The CDR3 covers 13 residues. Trimming took off 1 base at V and 0 bases at J, with 5 bases between the two ends. The CDR3, as DNA: TGCAGCGTTGAAGTGGGTAGCACAGATACGCAGTATTTT. Translated: CSVEVGSTDTQYF.

This clonotype was counted between two and nine times. The chain couples TRBV5-1 to TRBJ1-2; 10 bases match TRBD1. Germline CDR1 SGHRS, CDR2 YFSETQ. The CDR3 spans 14 residues. Germline trimming cut 4 bases from V and 8 bases from J; bases unmatched to any gene: 8. CDR3 sequence reads: CASSRDRGPVGYTF. The DNA of the CDR3 is TGCGCCAGCAGCCGGGACAGGGGTCCTGTCGGCTACACCTTC.

This clonotype was seen only a few times. The chain has TRBV7-2 and TRBJ1-5; possibly TRBD1 for D (6 bases). V dropped 2 bases and J dropped 6 bases, with 17 bases sitting between them. Germline V gene sequence: CDR1 SGHTA, CDR2 FQGNSA. The CDR3 runs to 16 residues. In DNA, the CDR3 is TGTGCCAGCAGCTTAATTCCAGGGGTTCTGACTCAGCCCCAGCATTTT. It yields the protein CASSLIPGVLTQPQHF.

This clonotype was counted a few times. CDR3 nucleotides: TGTGCCAGCAGTCGTGGGTTCTCAACAGATACGCAGTATTTT. Translated: CASSRGFSTDTQYF. The chain uses TRBV6-5 and TRBJ2-3; no clear D gene. The V gene lost 5 bases and the J gene lost 3 bases, with 12 bases spanning the gap. This CDR3 has 14 amino acids. From germline, CDR1 is MNHEY and CDR2 SVGAGI.

This clonotype was observed at least ten times. V usage is TRBV5-1 and J usage is TRBJ2-5; maybe TRBD2 (5 bases). The ends were cut back, 4 bases at V and 5 bases at J, with 21 bases in the middle. Germline-derived CDR1 and CDR2 are SGHRS and YFSETQ. This CDR3 comprises 16 residues. CDR3 region: CASSINPVVPGETQYF. For the CDR3, the DNA is TGCGCCAGCAGCATAAACCCGGTCGTACCGGGGGAGACCCAGTACTTC.

The J gene is TRBJ1-1, the V gene TRBV7-2; 8 bases map to TRBD1. After removal of 5 bases from V and 1 base from J, the junction contained 6 bases not matched to a gene. CDR1 is SGHTA and CDR2 is FQGNSA in the germline V gene. CDR3 length: 15 residues. CDR3 sequence (DNA): TGTGCCAGCAGCAACCGGACAGGGAAGAACACTGAAGCTTTCTTT. Translating gives CASSNRTGKNTEAFF.

This sequence joins TRBV6-1 and TRBJ2-6; TRBD2 is a possible D gene (5 bases). The CDR3 extends over 16 amino acids. Germline V CDR1 and CDR2: MNHNS, SASEGT. Trimming removed 1 base from V and 2 bases from J, with 9 bases in between. The CDR3 loop reads CASSEGGGPGANVLTF. Written as DNA, the CDR3 is TGTGCCAGCAGTGAAGGAGGAGGCCCTGGGGCCAACGTCCTGACTTTC.

V and J are TRBV7-3 and TRBJ2-4; tentative D call: TRBD2 (6 bases). The CDR3 consists of 16 residues. V was cut by 1 base and J by 6 bases, with 16 bases left in between. Germline-derived CDR1 and CDR2 are SGHTA and FQGTGA. Here the CDR3 reads CASSLIPLRGGNIQYF. The CDR3 DNA follows: TGTGCCAGCAGCTTAATCCCTCTGCGGGGCGGAAACATTCAGTACTTC.

This clonotype was observed at least ten times. The chain couples TRBV7-9 to TRBJ2-3; D perhaps matches TRBD2 (5 bases). Looked up from germline, CDR1 is SEHNR and CDR2 is FQNEAQ (reference sequence). V was clipped by 6 bases and J by 5 bases, with 12 bases between them. There are 13 residues in the CDR3. CDR3 nucleotides: TGTGCCAGCAGTTGGGCCGGGGAAGATACGCAGTATTTT. The encoded protein is CASSWAGEDTQYF.